This entry is about one TCR beta chain. TCRdb analysed the RT-PCR reads with MiXCR anew, one entry per CDR3 protein. The sample lists about 680,000 distinct CDR3 sequences, approximately 15% occurring once. The J segment lost 6 bases and the V segment lost 4 bases, leaving 9 bases of the junction unmatched. In germline, CDR1 is MDHEN, CDR2 SYDVKM. This CDR3 comprises 16 residues. This rearrangement joins TRBV28 to TRBJ2-2; 9 bases fit TRBD1. This TCR came from a female donor in good health, serving as a healthy control. Sequencing used memory CD4+ T cells from blood. CDR3 bases: TGTGCCAGCAGTTCTACCGGGACAGGGTCCCCCGGGGAGCTGTTTTTT. It yields the protein CASSSTGTGSPGELFF.